Included here is one TCR beta chain sequence, with context. Its antigen remains unknown. The CDR3 contains 14 residues. Per the germline V gene, CDR1 is SGHDT and CDR2 is YYEEEE. V lost 3 bases to trimming and J lost 2 bases; unmatched junction nucleotides: 5. This specimen comes from a study of beta chain features in type 1 diabetes. About the research overall: Comparable age, gender and cell yields were observed in patients relative to healthy donors. Study results and caveats: Small HLA sub-analyses could not settle whether HLA shapes TCRB rearrangement. Type 1 diabetes patients showed a moderate but significant shortening of TCRB CDR3s in all four CD4+ subsets. PCR might pick shorter templates more often, in the same way for patients and controls.

Of the isolated RNA, all was reverse transcribed, and so the sequenced material was expressed TCRB transcripts. Libraries were prepared by immunoSEQ multiplex PCR; TCRdb keeps only in-frame clonotypes and omits some of them. Of 310,000 or so clones detected, 9.3% appear once; the ten largest clones hold over 0.95%. The gene calls are TRBV5-6 and TRBJ2-7, with 7 bases aligning to TRBD1. Source material: central memory CD4+ T cells from blood. The TCR sequence derives from a man younger than 45 with type 1 diabetes. The CDR3 DNA reads as TGTGCCAGCAGCTCCCCTGGGACAGCCTACGAGCAGTACTTC. It specifies CASSSPGTAYEQYF.